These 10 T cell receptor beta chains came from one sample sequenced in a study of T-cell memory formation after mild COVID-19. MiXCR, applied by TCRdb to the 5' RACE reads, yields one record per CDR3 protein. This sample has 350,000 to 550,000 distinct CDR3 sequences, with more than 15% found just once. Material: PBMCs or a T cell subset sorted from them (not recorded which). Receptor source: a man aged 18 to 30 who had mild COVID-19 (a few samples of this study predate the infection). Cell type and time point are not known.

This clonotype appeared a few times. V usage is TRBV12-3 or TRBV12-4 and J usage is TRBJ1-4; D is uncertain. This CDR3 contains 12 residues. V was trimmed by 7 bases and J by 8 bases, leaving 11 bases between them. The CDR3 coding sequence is TGTGCCAGCACCCCGGGGAGGGAAAAACTGTTTTTT. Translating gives CASTPGREKLFF.

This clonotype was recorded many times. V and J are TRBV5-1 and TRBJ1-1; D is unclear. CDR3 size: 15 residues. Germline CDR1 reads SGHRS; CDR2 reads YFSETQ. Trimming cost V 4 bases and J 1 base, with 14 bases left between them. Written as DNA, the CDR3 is TGCGCCAGCAGCATCGGCCCGCGGCCGAACACTGAAGCTTTCTTT. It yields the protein CASSIGPRPNTEAFF.

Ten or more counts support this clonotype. The CDR3 DNA is TGCAGTGCTAGGCCGATACCGGGACACCCCATGAACACTGAAGCTTTCTTT. It codes for CSARPIPGHPMNTEAFF. The chain employs TRBV20-1 and TRBJ1-1; D possibly corresponds to TRBD1 (6 bases). The V and J ends lost 3 bases and 0 bases respectively, with 20 bases between them. The CDR3 covers 17 residues. Germline V gene sequence: CDR1 DFQATT, CDR2 SNEGSKA (reference sequence).

CDR3 nucleotide sequence: TGTGCCAGCAGCTTAGGGGGAGGACCGGGGTCCTACGAGCAGTACTTC. Protein sequence: CASSLGGGPGSYEQYF. The chain carries TRBV7-8 and TRBJ2-7, with D perhaps TRBD2 (6 bases). This CDR3 is built from 16 residues. Germline-derived CDR1 and CDR2 are SGHVS and FQNEAQ. V was trimmed by 1 base and J by 1 base, leaving 14 bases between them.

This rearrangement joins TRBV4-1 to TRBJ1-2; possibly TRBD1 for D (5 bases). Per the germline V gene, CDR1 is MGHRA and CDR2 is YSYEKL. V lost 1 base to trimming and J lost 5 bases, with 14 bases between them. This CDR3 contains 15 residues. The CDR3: CASSQVVVGRYGYTF. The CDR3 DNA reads TGCGCCAGCAGCCAAGTTGTGGTGGGGCGGTATGGCTACACCTTC.

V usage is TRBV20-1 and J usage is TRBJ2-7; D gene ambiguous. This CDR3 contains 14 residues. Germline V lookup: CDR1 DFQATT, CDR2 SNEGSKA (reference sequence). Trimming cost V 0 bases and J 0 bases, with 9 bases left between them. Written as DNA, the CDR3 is TGCAGTGCTAGAGATCCGCAGGTCTCCTACGAGCAGTACTTC. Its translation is CSARDPQVSYEQYF.

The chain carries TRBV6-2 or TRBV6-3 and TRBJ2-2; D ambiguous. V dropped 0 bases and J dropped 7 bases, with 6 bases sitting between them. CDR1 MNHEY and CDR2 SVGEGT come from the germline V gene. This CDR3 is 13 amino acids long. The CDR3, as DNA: TGTGCCAGCAGTTACTCGATAGTCGGGGAGCTGTTTTTT. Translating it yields CASSYSIVGELFF.

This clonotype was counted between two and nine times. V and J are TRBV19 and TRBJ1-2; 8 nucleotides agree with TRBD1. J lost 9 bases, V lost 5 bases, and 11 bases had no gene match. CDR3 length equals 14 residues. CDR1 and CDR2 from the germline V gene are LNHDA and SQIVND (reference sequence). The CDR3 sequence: CASSVGQVLTRYTF. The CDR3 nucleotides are TGTGCCAGTAGTGTGGGACAGGTCCTCACCCGCTACACCTTC.

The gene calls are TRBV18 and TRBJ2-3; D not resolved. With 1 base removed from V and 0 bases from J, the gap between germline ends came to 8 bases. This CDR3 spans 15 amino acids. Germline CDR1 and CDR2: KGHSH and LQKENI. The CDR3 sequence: CASSPLSASTDTQYF. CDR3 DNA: TGTGCCAGCTCACCACTCAGCGCTAGCACAGATACGCAGTATTTT.

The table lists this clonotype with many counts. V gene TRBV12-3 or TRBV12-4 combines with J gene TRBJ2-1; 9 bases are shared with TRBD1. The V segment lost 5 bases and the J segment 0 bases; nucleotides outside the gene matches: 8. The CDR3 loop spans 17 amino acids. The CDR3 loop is CASSVRDRDPSYNEQFF. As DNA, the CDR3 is TGTGCCAGCAGTGTCCGGGACAGGGATCCCTCCTACAATGAGCAGTTCTTC.